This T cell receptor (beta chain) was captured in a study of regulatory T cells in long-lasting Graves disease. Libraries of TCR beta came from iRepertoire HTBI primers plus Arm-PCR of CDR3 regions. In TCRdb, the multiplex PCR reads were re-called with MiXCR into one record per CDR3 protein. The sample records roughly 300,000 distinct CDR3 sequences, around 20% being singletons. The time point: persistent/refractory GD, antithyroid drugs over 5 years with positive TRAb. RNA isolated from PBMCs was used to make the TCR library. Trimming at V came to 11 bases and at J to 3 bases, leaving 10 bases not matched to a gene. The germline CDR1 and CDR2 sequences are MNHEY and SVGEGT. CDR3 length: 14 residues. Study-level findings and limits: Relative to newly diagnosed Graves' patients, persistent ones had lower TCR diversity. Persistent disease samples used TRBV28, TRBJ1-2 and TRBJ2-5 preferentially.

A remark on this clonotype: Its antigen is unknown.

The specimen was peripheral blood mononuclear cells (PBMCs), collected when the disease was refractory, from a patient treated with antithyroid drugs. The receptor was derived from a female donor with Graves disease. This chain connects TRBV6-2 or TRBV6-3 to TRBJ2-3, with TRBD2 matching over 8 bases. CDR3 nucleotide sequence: TGTGCCTCCCGGGGGGGAGCGCTTACAGATACGCAGTATTTT. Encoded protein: CASRGGALTDTQYF.